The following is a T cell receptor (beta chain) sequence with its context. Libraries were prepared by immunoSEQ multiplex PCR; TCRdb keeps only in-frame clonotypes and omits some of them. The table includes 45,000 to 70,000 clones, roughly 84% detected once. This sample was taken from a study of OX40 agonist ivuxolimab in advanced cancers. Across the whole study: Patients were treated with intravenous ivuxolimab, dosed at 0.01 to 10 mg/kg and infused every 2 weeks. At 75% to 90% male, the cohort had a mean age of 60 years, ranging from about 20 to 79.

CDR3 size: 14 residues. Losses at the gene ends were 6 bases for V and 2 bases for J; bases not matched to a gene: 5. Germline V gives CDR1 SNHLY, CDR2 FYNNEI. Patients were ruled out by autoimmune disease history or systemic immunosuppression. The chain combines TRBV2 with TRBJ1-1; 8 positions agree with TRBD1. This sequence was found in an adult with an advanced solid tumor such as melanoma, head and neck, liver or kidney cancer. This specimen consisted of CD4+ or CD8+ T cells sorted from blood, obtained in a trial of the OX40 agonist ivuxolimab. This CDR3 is CASRTDRGNTEAFF. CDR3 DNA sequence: TGTGCCAGCAGGACCGACAGGGGAAACACTGAAGCTTTCTTT.